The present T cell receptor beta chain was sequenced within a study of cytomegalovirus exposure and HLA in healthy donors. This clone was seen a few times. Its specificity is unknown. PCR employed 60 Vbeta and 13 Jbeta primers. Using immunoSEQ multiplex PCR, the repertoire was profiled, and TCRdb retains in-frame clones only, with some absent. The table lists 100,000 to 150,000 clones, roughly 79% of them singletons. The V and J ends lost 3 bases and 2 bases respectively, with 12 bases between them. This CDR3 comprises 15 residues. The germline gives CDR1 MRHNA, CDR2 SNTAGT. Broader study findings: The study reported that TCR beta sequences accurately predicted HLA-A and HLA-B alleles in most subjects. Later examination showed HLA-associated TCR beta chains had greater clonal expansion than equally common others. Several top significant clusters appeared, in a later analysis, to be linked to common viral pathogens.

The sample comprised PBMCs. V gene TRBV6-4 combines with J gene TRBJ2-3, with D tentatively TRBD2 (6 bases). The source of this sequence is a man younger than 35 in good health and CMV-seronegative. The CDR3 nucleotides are TGTGCCAGCAGTGAATCGGCGGGGACCACAGATACGCAGTATTTT. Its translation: CASSESAGTTDTQYF.